This T cell receptor beta chain appears in the sequencing data of a study of T cells in Graves' hyperthyroidism and ophthalmopathy. From RNA transcripts, TCR beta CDR3 regions were amplified. The primer set for the first-round RT-PCR of the TCR CDR3 was HTBI. One entry per CDR3 protein, called by TCRdb with MiXCR from the multiplex PCR reads. The top ten hold 8% to 9% of the sample, which has roughly 800,000 distinct CDR3 sequences, 38% seen once. Isolation of PBMCs was performed on about 10 ml fresh peripheral blood. The sample consisted of blood. The TCR sequence derives from a man aged 18-30 years with Graves' hyperthyroidism.

The CDR3, as DNA: TGTGCCACCAGCAGAGTTCCCCCCTACACCTTC. This translates into CATSRVPPYTF. This rearrangement joins TRBV15 to TRBJ1-2; D is ambiguous. The CDR3 has 11 amino acids. The V gene's germline CDR1 is LNHNV and CDR2 YYDKDF (reference sequence). V was cut by 1 base and J by 10 bases, with 7 bases left in between.